The 17 T cell receptor beta chains listed next were all sequenced from one sample in a study of blood T cell repertoires in COVID-19. Produced via immunoSEQ multiplex PCR; TCRdb's table is partial and in-frame only. The sample holds 200,000 to 300,000 clones, around nine tenths seen once. Sequenced material: peripheral blood. The receptors here all came from a man aged 35 to 55 who had recovered from COVID-19.

The genes are TRBV6-2 or TRBV6-3 and TRBJ1-1; D gene uncertain. The CDR3 runs to 14 residues. The V and J ends lost 5 bases and 6 bases respectively, with 16 bases between them. Germline V gives CDR1 MNHEY, CDR2 SVGEGT. The CDR3 DNA reads as TGTGCCAGCAGTGTAACATCCAGAGGAGCTGAAGCTTTCTTT. Its protein is CASSVTSRGAEAFF.

The chain has TRBV13 and TRBJ2-3; TRBD2 is a possible D gene (6 bases). The germline CDR1 and CDR2 sequences are PRHDT and FYEKMQ (reference sequence). The ends were cut back, 3 bases at V and 7 bases at J, with 14 bases in the middle. The length of the CDR3 is 14 residues. The CDR3 coding sequence is TGTGCCAGCAGCTTCGGGAGAGATTCTTATACGCAGTATTTT. It is translated as CASSFGRDSYTQYF.

This chain joins TRBV6-2 or TRBV6-3 and TRBJ2-1, with TRBD2 identical over 9 bases. V lost 2 bases and J lost 3; bases outside the gene matches: 2. Germline V CDR1 and CDR2: MNHEY, SVGEGT. This CDR3 is built from 15 residues. CDR3: CASSYAGGGYNEQFF. CDR3 bases: TGTGCCAGCAGTTACGCGGGGGGGGGCTACAATGAGCAGTTCTTC.

The V and J genes are TRBV5-1 and TRBJ1-2; the D gene is possibly TRBD1 (5 bases). V was shortened by 3 bases and J by 9 bases, with 21 bases between the two germline ends. This CDR3 has 15 residues. In germline, CDR1 is SGHRS, CDR2 YFSETQ. CDR3 residues: CASSWGERTDIRYTF. CDR3 coding DNA: TGCGCCAGCAGCTGGGGGGAAAGGACGGATATACGCTACACCTTC.

This chain uses TRBV23-1 with TRBJ1-5; perhaps TRBD1 as D (6 bases). TRBV23-1 is an open reading frame, and its role is uncertain. This CDR3 comprises 15 residues. With 3 bases removed from V and 1 base from J, the gap between germline ends came to 10 bases. CDR3 bases: TGCGCCAGCAGTCACAACAGGGTCAGCAATCAGCCCCAGCATTTT. This encodes CASSHNRVSNQPQHF.

This clone was seen once. The chain has TRBV6-5 and TRBJ2-7, with 8 bases matching TRBD1. This CDR3 region has 11 residues. CDR1 MNHEY and CDR2 SVGAGI come from the germline V gene. Trimming at V came to 9 bases and at J to 10 bases, leaving 8 bases not matched to a gene. In DNA form, the CDR3 reads TGTGCCAGTTGGGACAGGCCCTCCCAGTACTTC. It is translated as CASWDRPSQYF.

The chain carries TRBV11-2 and TRBJ1-2, with 8 bases fitting TRBD1. Germline V lookup: CDR1 SGHAT, CDR2 FQNNGV. The trim removed 5 bases at V and 7 bases at J, leaving 9 bases unmatched. This CDR3 contains 14 residues. As DNA, the CDR3 is TGTGCCAGCAGCCTACAGGGGGATAGTAGTGGCTACACCTTC. This gives the protein CASSLQGDSSGYTF.

This chain joins TRBV19 and TRBJ2-3, with TRBD2 matching over 11 bases. Unmatched junction bases numbered 10, after V lost 5 bases and J lost 6 bases. This CDR3 is built from 16 residues. In germline, CDR1 is LNHDA, CDR2 SQIVND (reference sequence). In nucleotides, the CDR3 is TGTGCCAGTAGTTCGCTAGCGGGGGGACCGGTGGATACGCAGTATTTT. Protein: CASSSLAGGPVDTQYF.

V usage is TRBV30 and J usage is TRBJ2-3; 8 bases match TRBD2. The V and J ends lost 0 bases and 4 bases, in that order; junction bases with no gene match: 6. Looked up from germline, CDR1 is GTSNPN and CDR2 is SVGIG (reference sequence). The CDR3 length is 15 residues. The CDR3 loop reads CAWSVPVSGADTQYF. In DNA form, the CDR3 reads TGTGCCTGGAGTGTACCCGTTAGCGGGGCAGATACGCAGTATTTT.

This rearrangement joins TRBV7-2 to TRBJ2-3, with TRBD2 matching over 8 bases. CDR3 length: 14 amino acids. After removal of 8 bases from V and 2 bases from J, the junction contained 6 bases not matched to a gene. Germline CDR1 is SGHTA and CDR2 is FQGNSA. Written as DNA, the CDR3 is TGTGCCAGCCGCCGCGGGGGGTACACAGATACGCAGTATTTT. This codes for CASRRGGYTDTQYF.

V and J are TRBV5-8 and TRBJ2-5; D remains unclear. Germline CDR1 SGHTS, CDR2 YDEGEE. V lost 3 bases to trimming and J lost 2 bases, with 17 bases between them. This CDR3 has 16 residues. The CDR3 DNA reads as TGTGCCAGCAGCTCAGAGCGCCGGAGATTGCAAGAGACCCAGTACTTC. Protein product: CASSSERRRLQETQYF.

The chain recombines TRBV7-2 with TRBJ1-4; 7 positions agree with TRBD1. The CDR3 extends over 16 amino acids. Germline assignment: CDR1 SGHTA and CDR2 FQGNSA. V lost 5 bases, J lost 4 bases, and 10 bases stayed unmatched. The CDR3 sequence: CASSPRGQVFNEKLFF. CDR3 bases: TGTGCCAGCAGCCCAAGGGGGCAGGTCTTTAATGAAAAACTGTTTTTT.

V is TRBV30 and J is TRBJ1-1, with D unclear. Germline-derived CDR1 and CDR2 are GTSNPN and SVGIG (reference sequence). The V end was cut by 1 base, the J end by 11 bases, with 14 bases between. The CDR3 has 12 amino acids. CDR3 region: CAWSAGPGVAFF. The CDR3 DNA sequence: TGTGCCTGGAGTGCGGGCCCCGGGGTGGCTTTCTTT.

CDR3 region: CASIDRRGGNQPQHF. The CDR3 DNA follows: TGTGCCAGTATCGACAGGCGAGGTGGGAATCAGCCCCAGCATTTT. The chain uses TRBV19 and TRBJ1-5, with D tentatively TRBD1 (6 bases). With 7 bases removed from V and 4 bases from J, the gap between germline ends came to 17 bases. CDR1 is LNHDA and CDR2 is SQIVND in the germline V gene (reference sequence). The CDR3 sequence is 15 residues long.

V and J are TRBV19 and TRBJ1-2; the match to TRBD1 covers 9 bases. CDR3 size: 15 residues. The germline V gene has CDR1 LNHDA and CDR2 SQIVND (reference sequence). Trimming removed 5 bases from V and 6 bases from J; junction bases left unmatched: 10. CDR3 DNA: TGTGCCAGTAGTGTGGGACAGGGACGAGCAGATGGCTACACCTTC. It encodes CASSVGQGRADGYTF.

J is TRBJ2-7 and V is TRBV7-9, with a tentative D call TRBD1 (6 bases). Germline CDR1 and CDR2: SEHNR and FQNEAQ (reference sequence). This CDR3 is 14 amino acids long. V was trimmed by 3 bases and J by 3 bases, leaving 12 bases between them. CDR3 amino acids: CASSFPDSYYEQYF. In nucleotides, the CDR3 is TGTGCCAGCAGCTTTCCGGACAGCTACTACGAGCAGTACTTC.

The chain combines TRBV12-3 or TRBV12-4 with TRBJ2-7, with unresolved D. The V gene lost 4 bases and the J gene lost 3 bases, with 10 bases spanning the gap. This CDR3 has 13 amino acids. CDR3 region: CASSSGGLYEQYF. The CDR3 region has the DNA TGTGCCAGCAGTTCTGGCGGTCTCTACGAGCAGTACTTC.